This paragraph covers one T cell receptor beta chain sequence. Its matching antigen is unknown. Alpha and beta constant-region primers primed reverse transcription of around 500 ng RNA. Using multiplexing indices, alpha and beta chain libraries were generated apart by chain-specific third strand synthesis. TCRdb independently ran MiXCR on the 5' RACE reads; one entry per CDR3 protein. This table holds some 8,700 distinct CDR3 sequences, about 9.3% found once. The data belong to a study of HIV-infected patients and healthy controls. About the study: The CD4:CD8 ratio increased slightly in early therapy, but CD8 counts showed no consistent change. The study, taken as a whole, reports: During therapy, HIV-associated CDR3s fell significantly in frequency, while CMV-associated CDR3s did not change significantly.

Trimming shortened V by 1 base and J by 0 bases, and 10 bases separated the two germline ends. This CDR3 is built from 15 residues. Germline CDR1 SGDLS, CDR2 YYNGEE. Follow-up blood was drawn about 14 weeks, roughly three months, after antiretroviral therapy began. Whole blood was used without fractionation, so all unsorted peripheral T cells were included. This specimen consisted of blood, obtained during antiretroviral therapy. The source is an adult with HIV infection. This chain connects TRBV9 to TRBJ1-1, with D possibly being TRBD1 (5 bases). This chain's CDR3 is CASSVLQEMNTEAFF. The CDR3 DNA follows: TGTGCCAGCAGCGTATTACAGGAGATGAACACTGAAGCTTTCTTT.